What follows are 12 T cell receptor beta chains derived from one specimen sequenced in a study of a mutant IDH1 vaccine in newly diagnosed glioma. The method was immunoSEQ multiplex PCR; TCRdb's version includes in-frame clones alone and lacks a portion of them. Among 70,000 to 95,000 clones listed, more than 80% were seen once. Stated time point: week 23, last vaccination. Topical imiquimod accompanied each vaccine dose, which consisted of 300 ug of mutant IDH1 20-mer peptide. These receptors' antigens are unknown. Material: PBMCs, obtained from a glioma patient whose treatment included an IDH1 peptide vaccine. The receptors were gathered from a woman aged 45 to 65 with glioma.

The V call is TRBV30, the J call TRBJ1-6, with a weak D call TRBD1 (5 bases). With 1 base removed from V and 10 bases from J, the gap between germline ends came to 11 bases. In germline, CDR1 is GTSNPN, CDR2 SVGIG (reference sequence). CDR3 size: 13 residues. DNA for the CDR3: TGTGCCTGGAGTGGAGGGGTTGGATCACCCCTCCACTTT. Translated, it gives CAWSGGVGSPLHF.

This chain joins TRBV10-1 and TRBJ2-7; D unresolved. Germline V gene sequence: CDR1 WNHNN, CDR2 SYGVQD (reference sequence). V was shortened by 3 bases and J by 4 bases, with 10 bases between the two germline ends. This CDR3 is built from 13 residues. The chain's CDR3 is CASSEGPWYEQYF. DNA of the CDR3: TGCGCCAGCAGTGAAGGCCCCTGGTACGAGCAGTACTTC.

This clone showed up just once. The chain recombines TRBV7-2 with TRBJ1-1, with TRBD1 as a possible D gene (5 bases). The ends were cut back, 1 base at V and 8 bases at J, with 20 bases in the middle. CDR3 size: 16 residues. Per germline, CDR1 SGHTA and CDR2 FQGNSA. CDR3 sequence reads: CASSLEGRAGKKEAFF. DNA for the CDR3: TGTGCCAGCAGCTTAGAAGGGCGCGCAGGGAAGAAGGAAGCTTTCTTT.

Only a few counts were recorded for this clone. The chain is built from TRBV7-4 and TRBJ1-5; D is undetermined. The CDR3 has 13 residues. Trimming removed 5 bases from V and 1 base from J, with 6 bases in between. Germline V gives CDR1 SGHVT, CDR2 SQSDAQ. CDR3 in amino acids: CASSTQSNQPQHF. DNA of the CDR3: TGTGCCAGCAGCACCCAAAGCAATCAGCCCCAGCATTTT.

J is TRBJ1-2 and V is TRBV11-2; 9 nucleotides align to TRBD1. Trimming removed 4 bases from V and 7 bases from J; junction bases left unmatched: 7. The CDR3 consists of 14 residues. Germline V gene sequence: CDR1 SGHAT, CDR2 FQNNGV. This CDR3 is CASSSTGGAGGYTF. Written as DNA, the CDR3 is TGTGCCAGCAGCTCCACAGGGGGCGCTGGTGGCTACACCTTC.

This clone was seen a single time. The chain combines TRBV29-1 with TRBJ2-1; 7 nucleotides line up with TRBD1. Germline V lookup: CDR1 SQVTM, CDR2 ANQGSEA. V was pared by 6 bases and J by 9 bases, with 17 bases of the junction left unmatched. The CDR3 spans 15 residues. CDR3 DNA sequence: TGCAGCGTACCCCGGAGACAGGGCCTTTATTCTGAGCAGTTCTTC. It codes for CSVPRRQGLYSEQFF.

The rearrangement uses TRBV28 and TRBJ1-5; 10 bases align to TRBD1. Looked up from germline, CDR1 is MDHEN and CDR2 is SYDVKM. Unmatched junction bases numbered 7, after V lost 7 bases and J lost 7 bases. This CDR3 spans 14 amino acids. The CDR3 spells CASIPGQGYQPQHF. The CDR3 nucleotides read TGTGCCAGCATCCCGGGACAGGGGTACCAGCCCCAGCATTTT.

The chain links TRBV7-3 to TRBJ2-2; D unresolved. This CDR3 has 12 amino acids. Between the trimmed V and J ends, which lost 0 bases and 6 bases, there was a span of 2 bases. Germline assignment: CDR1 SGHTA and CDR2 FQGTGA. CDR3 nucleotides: TGTGCCAGCAGCTTAACTCCCGGGGAGCTGTTTTTT. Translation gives CASSLTPGELFF.

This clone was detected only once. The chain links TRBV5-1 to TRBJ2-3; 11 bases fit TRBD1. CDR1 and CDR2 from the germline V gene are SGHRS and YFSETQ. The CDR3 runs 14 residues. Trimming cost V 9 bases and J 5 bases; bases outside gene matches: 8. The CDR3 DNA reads TGCGCCAACCCGAGGACAGGGGGCAAAGATACGCAGTATTTT. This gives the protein CANPRTGGKDTQYF.

The chain's CDR3 is CASSDSGQGQYF. CDR3 coding DNA: TGCGCCAGCAGTGACTCCGGACAGGGCCAGTACTTC. This sequence joins TRBV10-2 and TRBJ2-7, with TRBD1 matching over 8 bases. The CDR3 covers 12 residues. CDR1 is WSHSY and CDR2 is SAAADI in the germline V gene. The ends lost 3 bases at V and 10 bases at J; junction bases unmatched: 5.

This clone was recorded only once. The CDR3 nucleotides are TGTGCCAGCAGTTTTAGCGATCTTCAGCCCCAGCATTTT. Its protein is CASSFSDLQPQHF. The gene calls are TRBV27 and TRBJ1-5, with D unclear. The CDR3 is 13 residues long. Between the trimmed V and J ends, which lost 3 bases and 6 bases, there was a span of 9 bases. The germline gives CDR1 MNHEY, CDR2 SMNVEV (reference sequence).

In DNA, the CDR3 is TGTGCCAGTAGTATGGGGGTTGTGGGACAGTACAGGCCCGACTCCTATGGCTACACCTTC. Its protein product is CASSMGVVGQYRPDSYGYTF. The chain links TRBV19 to TRBJ1-2; 7 bases line up with TRBD1. This CDR3 spans 20 amino acids. The V gene end was trimmed by 3 bases and the J gene end by 4 bases; junction bases not matched to a gene: 23. Germline values: CDR1 LNHDA, CDR2 SQIVND (reference sequence).